These T cell receptor beta chains were read from a single sample in a study of type 1 regulatory T cells. Using its own MiXCR run on the reads, TCRdb lists one record per CDR3 protein. The table records about 67,000 distinct CDR3 sequences, more than 45% of them present only once. No cognate antigen is known for these TCRs. Input material: cultured non-Tr1 T cells, either the whole culture or a sorted T cell fraction (not recorded which). The receptors come from a human donor in good health. Each CDR3 is given without its conserved first and last residue. Each record gives: clone size, V gene, CDR3 protein. Some rows mark clone size as missing; the rest say once, few, many or name a class of expanded clone.

clone_size: .
v_call: TRBV5-4
cdr3_aa: ASSQGRSGAGEETQY

clone_size: .
v_call: TRBV12-3/TRBV12-4
cdr3_aa: ASRQGFPNTGELF

clone_size: .
v_call: TRBV18
cdr3_aa: ASSGGRTDTQY

clone_size: .
v_call: TRBV5-1
cdr3_aa: ASSPDKNYGYT

clone_size: .
v_call: TRBV10-3
cdr3_aa: AISAHRDRGTEAF

clone_size: .
v_call: TRBV5-1
cdr3_aa: AGSLDPRDRQETQY

clone_size: .
v_call: TRBV5-1
cdr3_aa: ASSLVNSGANVLT

clone_size: few
v_call: TRBV7-2
cdr3_aa: ASSRPSEAGYT

clone_size: .
v_call: TRBV5-4
cdr3_aa: ANTERSGGAVDEQF

clone_size: .
v_call: TRBV20-1
cdr3_aa: SAREFVFQRNSPLH

clone_size: .
v_call: TRBV20-1
cdr3_aa: SAPSGRGQDTQY

clone_size: .
v_call: TRBV7-9
cdr3_aa: ASSLRGQGNSPLH

clone_size: few
v_call: TRBV10-3
cdr3_aa: AITGGYGYT

clone_size: .
v_call: TRBV4-3
cdr3_aa: ASSHGTGTQETQY

clone_size: few
v_call: TRBV18
cdr3_aa: ASSPLDREDSPLH

clone_size: .
v_call: TRBV18
cdr3_aa: ASSLQGGLNTEAF

clone_size: .
v_call: TRBV5-6
cdr3_aa: ASSLETADRPDTQY

clone_size: .
v_call: TRBV20-1
cdr3_aa: SAPRTGSYSNQPQH

clone_size: .
v_call: TRBV7-2
cdr3_aa: ASSLLGRSTNEKLF

clone_size: .
v_call: TRBV6-2/TRBV6-3
cdr3_aa: ASSYFPPTSVNTGGLF

clone_size: .
v_call: TRBV20-1
cdr3_aa: SAIGAQETQY

clone_size: .
v_call: TRBV3-1
cdr3_aa: ASSQDRTGGYLTDTQY

clone_size: few
v_call: TRBV10-3
cdr3_aa: AISATGETEAF

clone_size: .
v_call: TRBV12-3/TRBV12-4
cdr3_aa: ASSLMGGGTGELF

clone_size: few
v_call: TRBV19
cdr3_aa: ASSIRGSGGLETQY

clone_size: .
v_call: TRBV5-1
cdr3_aa: ASSLSGRGAGGLYEQY

clone_size: .
v_call: TRBV5-1
cdr3_aa: ASSSTGETTYEKLF

clone_size: many
v_call: TRBV7-9
cdr3_aa: ASSRGDGNYGYT

clone_size: .
v_call: TRBV3-1
cdr3_aa: ASSPDRASGNTIY

clone_size: .
v_call: TRBV9
cdr3_aa: ASSTRDRAGEQF

clone_size: few
v_call: TRBV5-1
cdr3_aa: ASSREGRFTDTQY

clone_size: .
v_call: TRBV29-1
cdr3_aa: SVRFRGNTEAF

clone_size: .
v_call: TRBV7-2
cdr3_aa: ASSLELETQY

clone_size: .
v_call: TRBV10-3
cdr3_aa: AIRGLAGDGGTQY

clone_size: few
v_call: TRBV2
cdr3_aa: ASSDRKNEQF

clone_size: .
v_call: TRBV11-2
cdr3_aa: ASSSIALLGISSSYEQY

clone_size: .
v_call: TRBV7-9
cdr3_aa: ASSLGQLLAGNTEAF